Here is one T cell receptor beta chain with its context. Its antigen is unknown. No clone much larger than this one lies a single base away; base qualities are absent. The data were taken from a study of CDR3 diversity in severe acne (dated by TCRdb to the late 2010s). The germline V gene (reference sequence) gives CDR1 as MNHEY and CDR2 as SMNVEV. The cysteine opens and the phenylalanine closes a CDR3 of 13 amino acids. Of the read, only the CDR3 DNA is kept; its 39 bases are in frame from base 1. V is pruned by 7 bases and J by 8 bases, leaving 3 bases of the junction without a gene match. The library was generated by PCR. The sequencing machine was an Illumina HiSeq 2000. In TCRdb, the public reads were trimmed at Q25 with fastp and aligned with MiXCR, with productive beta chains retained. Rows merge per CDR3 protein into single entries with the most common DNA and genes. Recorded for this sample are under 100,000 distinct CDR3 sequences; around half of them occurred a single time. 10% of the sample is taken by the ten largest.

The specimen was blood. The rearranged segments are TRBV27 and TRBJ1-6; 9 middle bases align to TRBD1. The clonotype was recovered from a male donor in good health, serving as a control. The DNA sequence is TGTGCCAGCAAGGGACAGGGACATTCACCCCTCCACTTT. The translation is CASKGQGHSPLHF.